The clone carrying this T cell receptor beta chain was counted only a few times. Its cognate antigen is unknown. Researchers used 5'RACE with constant-segment primers to make TCR alpha and TCR beta cDNA libraries that carry sample barcodes and UMIs. TCRdb fed the 5' RACE reads into MiXCR, producing one record per CDR3 protein. In the table there are roughly 580,000 distinct CDR3 sequences, more than 15% of which are singletons. The data stem from a study of T-cell memory formation after mild COVID-19. Study outcomes and limitations: While clones contracting from day 15 to 85 were balanced between CD4 and CD8, later expanders leaned CD4+. Most CD4+ clones that shrank were in CM and EM, while CD8+ ones turned up in EMRA. Within pre-infection memory, some responding clones were found, suggesting cross-reactive memory joined.

Germline V gene sequence: CDR1 LNHNV, CDR2 YYDKDF (reference sequence). V was clipped by 5 bases and J by 4 bases, with 9 bases between them. This CDR3 has 13 amino acids. This receptor was identified in an adult woman who had mild COVID-19 (a few samples of this study predate the infection). Cell type and time point are not known. The chain uses TRBV15 and TRBJ2-1, with D uncertain. Sample: PBMCs or a T cell subset sorted from them (not recorded which). The CDR3 nucleotides read TGTGCCACCAGCGCAGGAGAATACAATGAGCAGTTCTTC. It translates to CATSAGEYNEQFF.